This TCR beta chain came from a study of blood T cell repertoires in COVID-19. About the research overall: The United States, Italy and Spain supplied acute and convalescent COVID-19 samples.

In the study's own analysis: Reference gene primer amplification gave estimated nucleated cell counts. This table comes from immunoSEQ multiplex PCR, and its TCRdb copy is limited to in-frame clones, with some not included. V, J and clone size reflect that table, while D and trimming were determined from the DNA. This table holds a few hundred thousand clones, approximately 83% found once. The CDR3 is made up of 13 amino acids. V gave up 1 base and J gave up 8 bases; unmatched junction bases: 2. The germline V gene has CDR1 SGHAT and CDR2 FQNNGV. Those who participated ranged in age from roughly 18 to 100 years and resided in roughly 26 US areas. Cohorts were determined from participant-reported clinical history.

The genes are TRBV11-2 and TRBJ2-1, with 7 nucleotides matching TRBD1. This TCR was sampled from a woman aged 50 to 60 who had recovered from COVID-19. Sample: PBMCs or T cells enriched from blood (not recorded which). The chain's CDR3 is CASSLGGGHEQFF. CDR3 coding DNA: TGTGCCAGCAGCTTAGGAGGGGGCCATGAGCAGTTCTTC.